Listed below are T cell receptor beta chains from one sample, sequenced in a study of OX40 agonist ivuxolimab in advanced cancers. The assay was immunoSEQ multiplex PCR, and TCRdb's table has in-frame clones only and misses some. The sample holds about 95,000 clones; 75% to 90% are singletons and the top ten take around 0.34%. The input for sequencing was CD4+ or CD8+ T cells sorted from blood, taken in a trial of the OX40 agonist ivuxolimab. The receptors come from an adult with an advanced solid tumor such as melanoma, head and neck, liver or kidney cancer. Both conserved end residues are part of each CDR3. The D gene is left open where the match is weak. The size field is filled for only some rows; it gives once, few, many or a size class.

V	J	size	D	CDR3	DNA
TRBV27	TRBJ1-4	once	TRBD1	CASSLSPKGATGEKLFF	TGTGCCAGCAGTTTATCCCCCAAGGGGGCTACTGGTGAAAAACTGTTTTTT
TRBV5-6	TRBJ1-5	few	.	CASSLELDQPQHF	TGTGCCAGCAGCTTGGAGCTGGATCAGCCCCAGCATTTT
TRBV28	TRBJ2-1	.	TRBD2	CASSPPGAGGHNEQFF	TGTGCCAGCAGCCCCCCGGGGGCGGGAGGGCACAATGAGCAGTTCTTC
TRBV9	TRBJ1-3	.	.	CASSVDPAGNTIYF	TGTGCCAGCAGCGTAGACCCAGCCGGAAACACCATATATTTT
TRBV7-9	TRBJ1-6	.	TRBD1	CASSGTGKNSPLHF	TGTGCCAGCAGCGGGACAGGGAAAAATTCACCCCTCCACTTT
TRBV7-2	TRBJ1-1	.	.	CASSFWGGMNTEAFF	TGTGCCAGCAGCTTTTGGGGAGGAATGAACACTGAAGCTTTCTTT
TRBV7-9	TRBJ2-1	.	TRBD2	CASSSLRGGEYYEQFF	TGTGCCAGCAGCTCCCTGCGCGGGGGGGAGTACTATGAGCAGTTCTTC
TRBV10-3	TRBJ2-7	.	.	CAISESTQGGQYF	TGTGCCATCAGTGAGTCGACTCAGGGTGGGCAGTACTTC
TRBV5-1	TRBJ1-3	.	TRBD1	CASSTTTGVGNTIYF	TGCGCCAGCAGCACCACTACAGGGGTTGGAAACACCATATATTTT
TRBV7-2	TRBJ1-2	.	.	CASSHARDSGYTF	TGTGCCAGCAGCCATGCCCGGGACTCGGGCTACACCTTC
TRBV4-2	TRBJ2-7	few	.	CASSQDYRAYEQYF	TGTGCCAGCAGCCAAGATTACAGGGCCTACGAGCAGTACTTC
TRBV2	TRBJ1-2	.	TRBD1	CASRGRGDGYTF	TGTGCCAGCAGAGGCAGGGGGGACGGCTACACCTTC
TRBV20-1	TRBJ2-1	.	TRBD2	CGGEGLNEQFF	TGCGGTGGGGAGGGCCTCAATGAGCAGTTCTTC
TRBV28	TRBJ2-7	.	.	CASGAVDSYYEQYF	TGTGCCAGCGGAGCCGTGGACAGTTACTACGAGCAGTACTTC
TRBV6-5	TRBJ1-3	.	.	CASSYEGAGGNTIYF	TGTGCCAGCAGTTATGAGGGCGCTGGTGGAAACACCATATATTTT
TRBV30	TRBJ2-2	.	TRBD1	CAWSEGAPTGELFF	TGTGCCTGGAGTGAGGGGGCGCCCACCGGGGAGCTGTTTTTT
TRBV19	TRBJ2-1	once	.	CASSIGGNEQFF	TGTGCCAGTAGTATAGGGGGGAATGAGCAGTTCTTC
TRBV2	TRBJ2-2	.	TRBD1	CASLPGDRRNTGELFF	TGTGCCAGCTTACCCGGGGACAGGAGAAACACCGGGGAGCTGTTTTTT
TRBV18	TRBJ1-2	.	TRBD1	CASSPTGDGYTF	TGTGCCAGCTCACCGACAGGGGATGGCTACACCTTC
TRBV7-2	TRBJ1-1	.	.	CASSLGTEAFF	TGTGCCAGCAGCTTGGGGACTGAAGCTTTCTTT
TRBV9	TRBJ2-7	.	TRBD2	CASTRLADSYEQYF	TGTGCCAGCACTCGACTAGCGGATTCCTACGAGCAGTACTTC
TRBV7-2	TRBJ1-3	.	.	CASTNRVTGNTIYF	TGTGCCAGCACCAATCGGGTGACTGGAAACACCATATATTTT
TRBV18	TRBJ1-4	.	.	CASSPGQNNEKLFF	TGTGCCAGCTCACCTGGGCAGAATAATGAAAAACTGTTTTTT
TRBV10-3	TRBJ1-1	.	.	CAITRTLPFMNTEAFF	TGTGCCATTACCCGGACACTTCCCTTCATGAACACTGAAGCTTTCTTT
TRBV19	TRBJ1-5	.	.	CASSTTGNSNQPQHF	TGTGCCAGTAGTACCACAGGGAATAGCAATCAGCCCCAGCATTTT
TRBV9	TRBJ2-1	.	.	CASSPLKGSDYNEQFF	TGTGCCAGCAGCCCTCTCAAGGGGTCGGATTACAATGAGCAGTTCTTC
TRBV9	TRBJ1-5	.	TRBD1	CASSVGAGGQPQHF	TGTGCCAGCAGCGTAGGGGCAGGGGGTCAGCCCCAGCATTTT
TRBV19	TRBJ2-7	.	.	CASSMGRGSYEQYF	TGTGCCAGTAGTATGGGGAGGGGGTCCTACGAGCAGTACTTC
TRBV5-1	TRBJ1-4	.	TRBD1	CASRVVPGQLNEKLFF	TGCGCCAGCAGAGTAGTCCCGGGACAGCTGAATGAAAAACTGTTTTTT
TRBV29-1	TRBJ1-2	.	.	CSVEEGAKGNYGYTF	TGCAGCGTTGAAGAGGGGGCGAAGGGTAACTATGGCTACACCTTC
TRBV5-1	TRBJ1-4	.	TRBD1	CASSAGQGFNEKLFF	TGCGCCAGCAGCGCGGGACAGGGGTTTAATGAAAAACTGTTTTTT
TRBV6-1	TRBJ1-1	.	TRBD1	CASSERDRAEAFF	TGTGCCAGCAGTGAAAGGGACAGGGCTGAAGCTTTCTTT
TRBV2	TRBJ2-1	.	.	CASRSERSYNEQFF	TGTGCCAGCCGTAGTGAGAGGAGCTACAATGAGCAGTTCTTC
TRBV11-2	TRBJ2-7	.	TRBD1	CASSLTDRGLIYEQYF	TGTGCCAGCAGCTTAACGGACAGGGGGCTAATATACGAGCAGTACTTC
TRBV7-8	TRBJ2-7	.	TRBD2	CASSLSGRAEYEQYF	TGTGCCAGCAGCCTTAGCGGGAGGGCTGAGTACGAGCAGTACTTC
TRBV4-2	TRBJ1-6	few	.	CASSQAAQQNSPLHF	TGTGCCAGCAGCCAAGCGGCACAGCAAAATTCACCCCTCCACTTT
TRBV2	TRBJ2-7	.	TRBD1	CASSRTGGPYEQYF	TGTGCCAGCAGCCGGACAGGCGGACCTTACGAGCAGTACTTC
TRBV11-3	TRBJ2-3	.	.	CASSSGSSGTPSTDTQYF	TGTGCCAGCAGTTCGGGCTCATCGGGGACACCAAGCACAGATACGCAGTATTTT
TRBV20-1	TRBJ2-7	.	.	CSAVLYEQYF	TGCAGTGCGGTACTCTACGAGCAGTACTTC
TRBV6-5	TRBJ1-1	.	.	CASSSSLRVNTEAFF	TGTGCCAGCAGTTCCTCCCTCAGGGTGAACACTGAAGCTTTCTTT
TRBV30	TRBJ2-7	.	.	CAGDTAYEQYF	TGTGCCGGCGACACAGCCTACGAGCAGTACTTC
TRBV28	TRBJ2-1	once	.	CASSPGQSSYNEQFF	TGTGCCAGCAGTCCTGGACAGAGCTCCTACAATGAGCAGTTCTTC
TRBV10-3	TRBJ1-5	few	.	CAISESGGRVGNQPQHF	TGTGCCATCAGTGAGTCGGGGGGCAGGGTCGGCAATCAGCCCCAGCATTTT
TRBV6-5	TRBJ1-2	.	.	CASSYFDGAGGYTF	TGTGCCAGCAGTTACTTCGACGGAGCCGGTGGCTACACCTTC
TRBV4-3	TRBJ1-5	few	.	CASSRREFGPQHF	TGCGCCAGCAGCCGCAGGGAATTCGGGCCCCAGCATTTT